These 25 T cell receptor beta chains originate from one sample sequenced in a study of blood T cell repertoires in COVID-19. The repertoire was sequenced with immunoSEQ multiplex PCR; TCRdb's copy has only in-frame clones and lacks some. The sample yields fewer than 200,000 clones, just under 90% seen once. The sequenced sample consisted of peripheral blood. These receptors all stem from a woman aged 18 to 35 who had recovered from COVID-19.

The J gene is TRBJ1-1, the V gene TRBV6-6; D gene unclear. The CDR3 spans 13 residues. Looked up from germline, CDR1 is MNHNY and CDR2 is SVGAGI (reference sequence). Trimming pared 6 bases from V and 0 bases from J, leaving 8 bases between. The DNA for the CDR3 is TGTGCCAGCAGCCAGCAGGTGAACACTGAAGCTTTCTTT. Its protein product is CASSQQVNTEAFF.

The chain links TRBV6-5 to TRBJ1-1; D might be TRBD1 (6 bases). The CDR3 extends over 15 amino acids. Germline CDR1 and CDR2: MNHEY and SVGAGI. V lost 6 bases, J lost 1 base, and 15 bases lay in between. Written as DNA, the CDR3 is TGTGCCAGCAGCCAAACACAGGGACCGAACACTGAAGCTTTCTTT. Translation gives CASSQTQGPNTEAFF.

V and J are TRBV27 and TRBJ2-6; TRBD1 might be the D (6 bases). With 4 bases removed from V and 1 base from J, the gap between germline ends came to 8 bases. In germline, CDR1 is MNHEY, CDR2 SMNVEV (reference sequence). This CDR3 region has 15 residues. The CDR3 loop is CASSYTGSGANVLTF. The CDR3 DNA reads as TGTGCCAGCAGTTATACAGGGTCTGGGGCCAACGTCCTGACTTTC.

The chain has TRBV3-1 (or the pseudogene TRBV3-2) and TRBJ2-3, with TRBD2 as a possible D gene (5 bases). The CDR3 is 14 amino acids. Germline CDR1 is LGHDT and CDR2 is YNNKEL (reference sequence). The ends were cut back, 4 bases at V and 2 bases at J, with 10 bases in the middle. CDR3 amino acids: CASSLSTTTDTQYF. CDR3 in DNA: TGTGCCAGCAGCCTTTCGACTACCACAGATACGCAGTATTTT.

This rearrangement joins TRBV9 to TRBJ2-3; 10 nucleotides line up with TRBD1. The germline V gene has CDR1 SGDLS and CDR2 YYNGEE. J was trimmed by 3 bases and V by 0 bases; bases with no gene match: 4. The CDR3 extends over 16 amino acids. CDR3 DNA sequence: TGTGCCAGCAGCGTAGCGGGGACAGGGGCTACAGATACGCAGTATTTT. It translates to CASSVAGTGATDTQYF. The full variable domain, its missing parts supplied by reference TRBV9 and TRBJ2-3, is DSGVTQTPKHLITATGQRVTLRCSPRSGDLSVYWYQQSLDQGLQFLIQYYNGEERAKGNILERFSAQQFPDLHSELNLSSLELGDSALYFCASSVAGTGATDTQYFGPGTRLTVL.

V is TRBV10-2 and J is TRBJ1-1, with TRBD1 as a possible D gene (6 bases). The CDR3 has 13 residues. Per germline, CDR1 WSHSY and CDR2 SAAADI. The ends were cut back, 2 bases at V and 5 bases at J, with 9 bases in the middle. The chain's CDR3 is CASSEPQGTEAFF. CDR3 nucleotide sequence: TGCGCCAGCAGTGAGCCGCAGGGGACTGAAGCTTTCTTT.

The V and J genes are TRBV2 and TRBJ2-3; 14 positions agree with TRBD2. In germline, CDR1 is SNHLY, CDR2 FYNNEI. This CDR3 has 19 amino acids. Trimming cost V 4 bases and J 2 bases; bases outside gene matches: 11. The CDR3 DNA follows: TGTGCCAGCAGTGGACCGGGACTAGCGGGGGAGTTACACACAGATACGCAGTATTTT. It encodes CASSGPGLAGELHTDTQYF.

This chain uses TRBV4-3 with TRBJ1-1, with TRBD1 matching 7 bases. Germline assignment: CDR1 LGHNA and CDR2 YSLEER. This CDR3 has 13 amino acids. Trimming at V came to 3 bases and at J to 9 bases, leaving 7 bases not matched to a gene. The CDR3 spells CASSQGTAYQAFF. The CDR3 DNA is TGCGCCAGCAGCCAGGGGACAGCCTACCAAGCTTTCTTT.

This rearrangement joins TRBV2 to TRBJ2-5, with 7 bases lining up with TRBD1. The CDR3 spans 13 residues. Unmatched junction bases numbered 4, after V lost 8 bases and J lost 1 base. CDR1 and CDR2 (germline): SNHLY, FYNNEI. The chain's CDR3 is CASHRDSQETQYF. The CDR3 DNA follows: TGTGCCAGCCACCGGGACAGCCAAGAGACCCAGTACTTC.

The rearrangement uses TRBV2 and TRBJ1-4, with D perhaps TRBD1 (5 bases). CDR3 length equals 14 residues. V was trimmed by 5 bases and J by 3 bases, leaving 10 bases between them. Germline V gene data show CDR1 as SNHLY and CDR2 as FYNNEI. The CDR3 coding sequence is TGTGCCAGCAGTCCCGACAGACCTAATGAAAAACTGTTTTTT. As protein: CASSPDRPNEKLFF.

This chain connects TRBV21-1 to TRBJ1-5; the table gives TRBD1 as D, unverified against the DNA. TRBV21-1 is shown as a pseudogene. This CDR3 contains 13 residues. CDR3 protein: CASTTGGHQPQHF. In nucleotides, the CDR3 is TGTGCCAGCACCACAGGGGGCCATCAGCCCCAGCATTTT.

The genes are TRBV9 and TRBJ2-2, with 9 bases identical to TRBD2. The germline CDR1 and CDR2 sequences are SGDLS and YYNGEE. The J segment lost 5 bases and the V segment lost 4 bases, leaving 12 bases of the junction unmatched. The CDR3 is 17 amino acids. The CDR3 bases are TGTGCCAGCAGCCCTCGGGGACTAGCAGTACGGACCGGGGAGCTGTTTTTT. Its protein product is CASSPRGLAVRTGELFF. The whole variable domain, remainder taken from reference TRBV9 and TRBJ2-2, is DSGVTQTPKHLITATGQRVTLRCSPRSGDLSVYWYQQSLDQGLQFLIQYYNGEERAKGNILERFSAQQFPDLHSELNLSSLELGDSALYFCASSPRGLAVRTGELFFGEGSRLTVL.

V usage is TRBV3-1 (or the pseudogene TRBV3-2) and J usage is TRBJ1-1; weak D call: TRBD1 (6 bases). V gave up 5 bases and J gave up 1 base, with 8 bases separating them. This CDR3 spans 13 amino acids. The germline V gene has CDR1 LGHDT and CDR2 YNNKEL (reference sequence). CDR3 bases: TGTGCCAGCAGCAGACAGGAGAACACTGAAGCTTTCTTT. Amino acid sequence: CASSRQENTEAFF.

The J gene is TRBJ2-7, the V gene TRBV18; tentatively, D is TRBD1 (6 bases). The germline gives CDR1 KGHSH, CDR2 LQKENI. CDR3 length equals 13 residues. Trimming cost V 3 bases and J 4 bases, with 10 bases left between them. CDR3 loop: CASSPRQGYEQYV. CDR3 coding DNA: TGTGCCAGCTCACCTAGGCAGGGGTACGAGCAGTACGTC.

The CDR3 region is CASSLVAIDTQYF. The CDR3 nucleotides read TGTGCCAGTAGTTTGGTAGCTATAGATACGCAGTATTTT. The chain couples TRBV19 to TRBJ2-3; D gene ambiguous. Germline V gene data show CDR1 as LNHDA and CDR2 as SQIVND (reference sequence). The CDR3 extends over 13 amino acids. Deletions cut 5 bases from V and 5 bases from J, with 11 bases between.

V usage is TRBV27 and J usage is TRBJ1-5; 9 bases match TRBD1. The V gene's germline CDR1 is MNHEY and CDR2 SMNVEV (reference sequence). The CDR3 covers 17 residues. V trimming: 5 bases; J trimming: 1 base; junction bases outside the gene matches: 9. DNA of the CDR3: TGTGCCAGCAGTGCCGCCGGGACAGGGAACAGCAATCAGCCCCAGCATTTT. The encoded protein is CASSAAGTGNSNQPQHF.

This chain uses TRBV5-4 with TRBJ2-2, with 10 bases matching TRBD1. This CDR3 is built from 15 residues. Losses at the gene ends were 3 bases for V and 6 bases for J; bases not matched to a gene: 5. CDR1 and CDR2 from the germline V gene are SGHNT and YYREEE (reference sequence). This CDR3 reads CASSSRQGAAGELFF. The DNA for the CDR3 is TGTGCCAGCAGCTCTAGACAGGGGGCTGCCGGGGAGCTGTTTTTT.

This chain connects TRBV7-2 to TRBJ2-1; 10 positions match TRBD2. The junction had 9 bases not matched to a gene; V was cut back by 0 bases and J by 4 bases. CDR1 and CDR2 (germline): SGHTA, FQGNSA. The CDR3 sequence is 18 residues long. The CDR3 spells CASSLATVTSGTYNEQFF. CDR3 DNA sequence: TGTGCCAGCAGCTTAGCAACGGTAACTAGCGGGACTTACAATGAGCAGTTCTTC.

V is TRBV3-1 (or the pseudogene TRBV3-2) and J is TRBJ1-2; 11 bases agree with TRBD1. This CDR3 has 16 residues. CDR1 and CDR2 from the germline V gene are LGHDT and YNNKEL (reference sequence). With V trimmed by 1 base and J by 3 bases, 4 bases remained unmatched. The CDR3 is CASSQAGTGGHYGYTF. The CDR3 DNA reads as TGTGCCAGCAGCCAAGCCGGGACAGGGGGACACTATGGCTACACCTTC.

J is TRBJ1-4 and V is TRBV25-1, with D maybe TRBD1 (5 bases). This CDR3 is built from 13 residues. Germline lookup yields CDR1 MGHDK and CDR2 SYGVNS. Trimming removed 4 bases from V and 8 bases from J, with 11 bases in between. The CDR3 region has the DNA TGTGCCAGCAGTGTTAGGGGCAACGAAAAACTGTTTTTT. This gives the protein CASSVRGNEKLFF.

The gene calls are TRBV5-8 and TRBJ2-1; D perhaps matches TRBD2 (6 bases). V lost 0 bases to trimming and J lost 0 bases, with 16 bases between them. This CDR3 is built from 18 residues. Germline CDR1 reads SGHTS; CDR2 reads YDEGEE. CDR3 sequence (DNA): TGTGCCAGCAGCTTGGGTGGGGACTCCCGGAGCTCCTACAATGAGCAGTTCTTC. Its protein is CASSLGGDSRSSYNEQFF.

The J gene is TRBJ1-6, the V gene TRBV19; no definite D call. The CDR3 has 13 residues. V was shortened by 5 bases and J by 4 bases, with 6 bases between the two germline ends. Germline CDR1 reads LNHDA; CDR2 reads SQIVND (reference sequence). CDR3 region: CASSQTYNSPLHF. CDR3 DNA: TGTGCCAGTAGTCAGACTTATAATTCACCCCTCCACTTT.

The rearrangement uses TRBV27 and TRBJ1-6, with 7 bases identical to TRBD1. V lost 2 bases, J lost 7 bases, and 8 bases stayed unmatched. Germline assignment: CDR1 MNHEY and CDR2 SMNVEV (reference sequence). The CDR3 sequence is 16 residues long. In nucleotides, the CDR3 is TGTGCCAGCAGTTTAGGAGGGGGCGGCCCGAATTCACCCCTCCACTTT. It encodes CASSLGGGGPNSPLHF.

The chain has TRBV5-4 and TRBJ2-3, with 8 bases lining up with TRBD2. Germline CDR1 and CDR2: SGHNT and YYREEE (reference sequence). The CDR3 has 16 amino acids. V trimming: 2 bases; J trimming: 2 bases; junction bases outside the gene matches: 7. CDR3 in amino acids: CASSFAGTRNTDTQYF. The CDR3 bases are TGTGCCAGCAGCTTCGCCGGGACTAGGAACACAGATACGCAGTATTTT.

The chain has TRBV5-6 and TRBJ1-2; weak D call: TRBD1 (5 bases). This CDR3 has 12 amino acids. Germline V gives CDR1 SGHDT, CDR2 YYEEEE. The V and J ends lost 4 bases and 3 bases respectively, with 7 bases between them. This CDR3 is CASSQGYYGYTF. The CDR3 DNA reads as TGTGCCAGCAGCCAGGGATACTATGGCTACACCTTC.